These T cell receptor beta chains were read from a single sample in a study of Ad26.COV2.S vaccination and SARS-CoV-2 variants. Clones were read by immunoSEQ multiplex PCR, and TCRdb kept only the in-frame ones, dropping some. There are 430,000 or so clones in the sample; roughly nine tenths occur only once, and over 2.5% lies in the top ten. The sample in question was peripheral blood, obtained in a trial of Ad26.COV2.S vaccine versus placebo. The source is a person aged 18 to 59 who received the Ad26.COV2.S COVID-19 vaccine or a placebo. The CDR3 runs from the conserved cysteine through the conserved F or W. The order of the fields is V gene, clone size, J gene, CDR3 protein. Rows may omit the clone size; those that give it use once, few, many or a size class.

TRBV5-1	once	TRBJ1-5	CASSWGQNQPQHF
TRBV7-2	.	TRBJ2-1	CASSATLKGEQFF
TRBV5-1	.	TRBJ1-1	CASSLDPDSYTEAFF
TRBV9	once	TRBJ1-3	CASSVAPFGSGNTIYF
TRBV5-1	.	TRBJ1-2	CASSLGAQIGGYTF
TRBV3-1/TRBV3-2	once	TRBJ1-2	CASSQRTNYGYTF
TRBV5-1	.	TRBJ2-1	CASSFGTSAPGNEQFF
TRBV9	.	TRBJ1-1	CASSVAGRTHTEAFF
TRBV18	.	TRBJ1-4	CASSPRDRGIPNEKLFF
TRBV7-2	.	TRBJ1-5	CASSLSGGNQPQHF
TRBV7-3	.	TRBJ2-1	CASSSALGEQFF
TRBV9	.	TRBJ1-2	CASSPGGQGWYGYTF
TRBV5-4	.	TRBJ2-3	CASSLNRGTSTDTQYF
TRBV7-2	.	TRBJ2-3	CASHLAGGYTDTQYF
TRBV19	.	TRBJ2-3	CASSTGEVGDTQYF
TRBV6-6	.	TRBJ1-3	CASSYSTGTGNTIYF
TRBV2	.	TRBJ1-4	CASSALGNTNEKLFF
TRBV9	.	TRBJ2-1	CASSALGGAYNEQFF
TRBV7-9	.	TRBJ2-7	CASSSWGQGALSYEQYF
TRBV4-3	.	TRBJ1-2	CASSQGQGMEYGYTF
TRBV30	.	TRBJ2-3	CASSRGGGTDTQYF